The rows below give T cell receptor beta chains drawn from one sample of a study of response to subunit inactivated influenza vaccine. TCRdb redid the calling of the RT-PCR reads with MiXCR, one entry per CDR3 protein. Of 300,000 to 350,000 distinct CDR3 sequences in the sample, about a fifth were seen once. The material sequenced was PBMCs from blood, taken approximately 20 months after vaccination. These receptors were taken from a man aged 45 to 75 who received an inactivated influenza vaccine. The CDR3 runs from the conserved cysteine through the conserved F or W. The D gene is left open where the match is weak. Clone size is stated in some rows and not others, as once, few, many or a class when expanded.

j_call: TRBJ2-7; d_call: -; clone_size: few; v_call: TRBV18; cdr3_aa: CASSPLAMGEQYF; cdr3_nt: TGTGCCAGCTCACCACTCGCAATGGGGGAGCAGTACTTC
j_call: TRBJ2-1; d_call: -; clone_size: few; v_call: TRBV7-2; cdr3_aa: CASSWSSYNEQFF; cdr3_nt: TGTGCCAGCAGCTGGAGCTCCTACAATGAGCAGTTCTTC
j_call: TRBJ2-3; d_call: TRBD2; clone_size: -; v_call: TRBV4-3; cdr3_aa: CASSQDVVAGTTDTQYF; cdr3_nt: TGCGCCAGCAGCCAAGATGTAGTAGCGGGGACCACAGATACGCAGTATTTT
j_call: TRBJ2-7; d_call: TRBD1; clone_size: -; v_call: TRBV5-1; cdr3_aa: CASSSGTGGFYEQYF; cdr3_nt: TGCGCCAGCAGCTCCGGGACAGGGGGCTTCTACGAGCAGTACTTC
j_call: TRBJ1-2; d_call: -; clone_size: -; v_call: TRBV7-9; cdr3_aa: CASSLFYDSNYGYTF; cdr3_nt: TGTGCCAGCAGCTTATTCTACGACAGCAACTATGGCTACACCTTC
j_call: TRBJ2-7; d_call: -; clone_size: -; v_call: TRBV20-1; cdr3_aa: CSAILDRSYEQYF; cdr3_nt: TGCAGTGCTATACTCGACAGATCCTACGAGCAGTACTTC
j_call: TRBJ2-7; d_call: TRBD2; clone_size: -; v_call: TRBV11-2; cdr3_aa: CASSFTWASGIYEQYF; cdr3_nt: TGTGCCAGCAGCTTCACCTGGGCTAGCGGGATATACGAGCAGTACTTC
j_call: TRBJ1-5; d_call: -; clone_size: -; v_call: TRBV6-5; cdr3_aa: CASSYSRGGEGQPQHF; cdr3_nt: TGTGCCAGCAGTTACTCGAGGGGGGGCGAGGGTCAGCCCCAGCATTTT
j_call: TRBJ2-2; d_call: -; clone_size: -; v_call: TRBV12-3/TRBV12-4; cdr3_aa: CASSLTSTGELFF; cdr3_nt: TGTGCCAGCAGTTTAACGTCGACCGGGGAGCTGTTTTTT
j_call: TRBJ1-5; d_call: TRBD1; clone_size: -; v_call: TRBV20-1; cdr3_aa: CSARATGVGNQPQHF; cdr3_nt: TGCAGTGCTAGGGCGACAGGGGTTGGGAATCAGCCCCAGCATTTT